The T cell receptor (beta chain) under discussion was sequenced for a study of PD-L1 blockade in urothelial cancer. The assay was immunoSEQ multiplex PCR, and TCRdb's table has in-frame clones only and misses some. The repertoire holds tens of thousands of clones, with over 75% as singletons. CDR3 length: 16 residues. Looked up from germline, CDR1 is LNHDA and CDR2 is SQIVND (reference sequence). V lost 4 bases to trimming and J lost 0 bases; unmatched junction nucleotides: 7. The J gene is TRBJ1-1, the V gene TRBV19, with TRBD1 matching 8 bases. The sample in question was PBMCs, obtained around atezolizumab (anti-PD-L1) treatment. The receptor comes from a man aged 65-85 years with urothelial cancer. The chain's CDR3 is CASSKRGQGLNTEAFF. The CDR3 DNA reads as TGTGCCAGTAGTAAACGAGGACAGGGTTTGAACACTGAAGCTTTCTTT.